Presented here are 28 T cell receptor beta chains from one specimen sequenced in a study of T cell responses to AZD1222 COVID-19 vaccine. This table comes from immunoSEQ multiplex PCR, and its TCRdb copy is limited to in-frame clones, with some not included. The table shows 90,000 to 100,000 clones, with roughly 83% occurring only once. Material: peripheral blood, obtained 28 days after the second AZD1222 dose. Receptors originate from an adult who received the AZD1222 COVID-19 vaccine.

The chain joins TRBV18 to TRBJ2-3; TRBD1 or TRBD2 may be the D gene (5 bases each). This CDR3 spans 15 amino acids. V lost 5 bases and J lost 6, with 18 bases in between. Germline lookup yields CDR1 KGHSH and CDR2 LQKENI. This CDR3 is CASSNPGLATDTQYF. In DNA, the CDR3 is TGTGCCAGCTCAAACCCGGGGCTAGCCACCGATACGCAGTATTTT. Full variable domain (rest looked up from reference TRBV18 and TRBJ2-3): NAGVMQNPRHLVRRRGQEARLRCSPMKGHSHVYWYRQLPEEGLKFMVYLQKENIIDESGMPKERFSAEFPKEGPSILRIQQVVRGDSAAYFCASSNPGLATDTQYFGPGTRLTVL.

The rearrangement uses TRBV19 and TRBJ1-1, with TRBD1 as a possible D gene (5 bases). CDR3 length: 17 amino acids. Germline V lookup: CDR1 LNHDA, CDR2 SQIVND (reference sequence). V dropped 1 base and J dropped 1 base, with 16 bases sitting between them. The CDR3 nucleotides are TGTGCCAGTAGTATAGCTTTTGCCGGGACGAGGAACACTGAAGCTTTCTTT. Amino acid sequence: CASSIAFAGTRNTEAFF.

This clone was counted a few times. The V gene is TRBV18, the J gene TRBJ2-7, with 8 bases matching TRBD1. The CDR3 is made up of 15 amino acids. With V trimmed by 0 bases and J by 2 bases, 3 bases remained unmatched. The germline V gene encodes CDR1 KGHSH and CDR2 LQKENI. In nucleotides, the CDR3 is TGTGCCAGCTCACCACCTCTGACAGGGGCCTACGAGCAGTACTTC. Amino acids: CASSPPLTGAYEQYF. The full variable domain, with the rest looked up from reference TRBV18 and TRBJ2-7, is NAGVMQNPRHLVRRRGQEARLRCSPMKGHSHVYWYRQLPEEGLKFMVYLQKENIIDESGMPKERFSAEFPKEGPSILRIQQVVRGDSAAYFCASSPPLTGAYEQYFGPGTRLTVT.

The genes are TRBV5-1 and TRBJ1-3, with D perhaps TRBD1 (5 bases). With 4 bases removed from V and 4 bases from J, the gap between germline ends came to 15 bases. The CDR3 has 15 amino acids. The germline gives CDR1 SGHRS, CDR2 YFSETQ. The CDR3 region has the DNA TGCGCCAGCAGCGGGGGACCGCAAGTAGGAAACACCATATATTTT. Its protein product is CASSGGPQVGNTIYF.

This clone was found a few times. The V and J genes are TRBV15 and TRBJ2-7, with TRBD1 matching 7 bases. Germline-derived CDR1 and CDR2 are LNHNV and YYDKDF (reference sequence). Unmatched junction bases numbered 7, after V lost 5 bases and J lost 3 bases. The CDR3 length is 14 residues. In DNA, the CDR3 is TGTGCCACCAGCCAGGACAGGTATAACTACGAGCAGTACTTC. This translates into CATSQDRYNYEQYF.

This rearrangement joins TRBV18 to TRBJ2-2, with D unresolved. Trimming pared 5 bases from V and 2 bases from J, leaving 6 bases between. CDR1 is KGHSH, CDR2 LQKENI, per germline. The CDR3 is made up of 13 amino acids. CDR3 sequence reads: CASSDTNTGELFF. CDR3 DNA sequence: TGTGCCAGCTCAGACACAAACACCGGGGAGCTGTTTTTT.

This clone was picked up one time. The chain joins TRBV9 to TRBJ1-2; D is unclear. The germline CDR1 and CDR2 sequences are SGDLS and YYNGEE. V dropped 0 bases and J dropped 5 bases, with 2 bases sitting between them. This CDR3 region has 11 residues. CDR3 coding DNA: TGTGCCAGCAGCGTAGGGTATGGCTACACCTTC. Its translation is CASSVGYGYTF.

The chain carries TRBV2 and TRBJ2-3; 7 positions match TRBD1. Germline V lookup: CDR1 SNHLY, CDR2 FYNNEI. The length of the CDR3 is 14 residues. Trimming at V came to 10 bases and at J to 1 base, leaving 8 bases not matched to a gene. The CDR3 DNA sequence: TGTGCCATAAAGGGGCAGGGGGGCACAGATACGCAGTATTTT. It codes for CAIKGQGGTDTQYF.

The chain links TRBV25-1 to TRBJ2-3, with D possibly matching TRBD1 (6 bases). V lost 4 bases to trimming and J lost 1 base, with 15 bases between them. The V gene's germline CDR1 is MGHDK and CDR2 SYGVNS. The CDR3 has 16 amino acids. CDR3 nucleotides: TGTGCCAGCAGTGCTACGACGCAGGGGCGCACAGATACGCAGTATTTT. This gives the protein CASSATTQGRTDTQYF.

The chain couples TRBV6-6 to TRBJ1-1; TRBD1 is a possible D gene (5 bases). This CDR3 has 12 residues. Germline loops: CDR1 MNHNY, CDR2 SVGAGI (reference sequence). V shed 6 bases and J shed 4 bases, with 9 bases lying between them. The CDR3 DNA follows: TGTGCCAGCAGCGAGGGACTCACTGAAGCTTTCTTT. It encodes CASSEGLTEAFF.

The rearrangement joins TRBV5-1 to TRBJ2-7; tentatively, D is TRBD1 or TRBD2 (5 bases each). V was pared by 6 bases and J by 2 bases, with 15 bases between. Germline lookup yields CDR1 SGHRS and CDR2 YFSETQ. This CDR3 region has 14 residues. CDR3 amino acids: CASTETGRTYEQYF. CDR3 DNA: TGCGCCAGCACCGAAACGGGACGGACCTACGAGCAGTACTTC.

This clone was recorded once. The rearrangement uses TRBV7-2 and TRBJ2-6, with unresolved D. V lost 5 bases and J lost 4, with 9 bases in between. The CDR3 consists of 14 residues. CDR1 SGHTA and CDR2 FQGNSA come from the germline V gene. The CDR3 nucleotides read TGTGCCAGCAGCCCCGTGGCGGGGGCCAACGTCCTGACTTTC. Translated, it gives CASSPVAGANVLTF.

The CDR3 protein is CASTRGLNTEAFF. The CDR3 region has the DNA TGTGCCAGTACAAGGGGCTTGAACACTGAAGCTTTCTTT. J is TRBJ1-1 and V is TRBV19, with D perhaps TRBD1 (5 bases). The length of the CDR3 is 13 residues. V lost 7 bases to trimming and J lost 0 bases, with 9 bases between them. Germline-derived CDR1 and CDR2 are LNHDA and SQIVND (reference sequence).

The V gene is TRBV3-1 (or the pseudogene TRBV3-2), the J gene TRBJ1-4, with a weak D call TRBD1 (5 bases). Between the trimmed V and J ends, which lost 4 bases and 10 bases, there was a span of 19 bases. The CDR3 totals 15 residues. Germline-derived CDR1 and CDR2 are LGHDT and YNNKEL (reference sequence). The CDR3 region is CASSLGQGGIAKLFF. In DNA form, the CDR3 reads TGTGCCAGCAGCCTCGGTCAGGGTGGGATTGCAAAACTGTTTTTT.

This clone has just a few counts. The CDR3 reads CASSYSYGGGQPQHF. DNA for the CDR3: TGTGCCAGCAGTTACTCATATGGAGGAGGCCAGCCCCAGCATTTT. The V gene is TRBV6-5, the J gene TRBJ1-5; D not resolved. Germline V gives CDR1 MNHEY, CDR2 SVGAGI. The CDR3 has 15 residues. V dropped 0 bases and J dropped 7 bases, with 13 bases sitting between them.

DNA for the CDR3: TGTGCCAGCGCAATAGCCCGGGGGGCGGACACCGGGGAGCTGTTTTTT. Translation: CASAIARGADTGELFF. The chain couples TRBV27 to TRBJ2-2; D may be TRBD2 (7 bases). The length of the CDR3 is 16 residues. CDR1 and CDR2 from the germline V gene are MNHEY and SMNVEV (reference sequence). The V and J ends lost 8 bases and 3 bases respectively, with 19 bases between them.

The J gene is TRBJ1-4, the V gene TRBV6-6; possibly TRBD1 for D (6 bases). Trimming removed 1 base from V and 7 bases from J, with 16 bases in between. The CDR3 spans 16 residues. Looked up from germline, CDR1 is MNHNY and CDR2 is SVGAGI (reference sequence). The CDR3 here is CASSYWAGQGGEKLFF. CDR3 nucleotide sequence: TGTGCCAGCAGTTACTGGGCAGGTCAAGGGGGTGAAAAACTGTTTTTT.

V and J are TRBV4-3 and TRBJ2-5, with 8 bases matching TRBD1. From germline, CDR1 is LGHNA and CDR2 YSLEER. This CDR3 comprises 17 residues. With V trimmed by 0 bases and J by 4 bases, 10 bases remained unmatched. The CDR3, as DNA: TGCGCCAGCAGCCAAGAGGACGGGCCAGGGGGCTTAGAGACCCAGTACTTC. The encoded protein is CASSQEDGPGGLETQYF.

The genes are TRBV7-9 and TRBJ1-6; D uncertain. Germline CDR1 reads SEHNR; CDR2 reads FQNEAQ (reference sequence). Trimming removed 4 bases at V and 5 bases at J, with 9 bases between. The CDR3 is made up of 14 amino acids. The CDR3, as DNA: TGTGCCAGCAGCTCTGGGATCGATAATTCACCCCTCCACTTT. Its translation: CASSSGIDNSPLHF. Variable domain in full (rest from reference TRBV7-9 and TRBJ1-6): DTGVSQNPRHKITKRGQNVTFRCDPISEHNRLYWYRQTLGQGPEFLTYFQNEAQLEKSRLLSDRFSAERPKGSFSTLEIQRTEQGDSAMYLCASSSGIDNSPLHFGNGTRLTVT.

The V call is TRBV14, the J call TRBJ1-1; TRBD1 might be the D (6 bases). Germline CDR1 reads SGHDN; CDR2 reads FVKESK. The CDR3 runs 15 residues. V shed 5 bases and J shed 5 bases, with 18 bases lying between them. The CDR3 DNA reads TGTGCCAGCAGCTTGACAGGTACTACGGGGACTGAAGCTTTCTTT. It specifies CASSLTGTTGTEAFF.

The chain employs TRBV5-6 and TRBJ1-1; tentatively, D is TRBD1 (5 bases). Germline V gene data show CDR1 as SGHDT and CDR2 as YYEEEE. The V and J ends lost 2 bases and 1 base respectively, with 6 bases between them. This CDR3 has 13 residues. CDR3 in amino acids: CASSFTGNTEAFF. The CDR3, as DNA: TGTGCCAGCAGCTTCACAGGGAACACTGAAGCTTTCTTT.

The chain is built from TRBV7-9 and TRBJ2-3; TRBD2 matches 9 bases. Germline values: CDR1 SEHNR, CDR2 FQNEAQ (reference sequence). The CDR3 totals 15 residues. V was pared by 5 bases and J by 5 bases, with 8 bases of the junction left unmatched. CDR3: CASSPGLAVVDTQYF. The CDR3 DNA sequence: TGTGCCAGCAGCCCGGGACTAGCTGTGGTAGATACGCAGTATTTT.

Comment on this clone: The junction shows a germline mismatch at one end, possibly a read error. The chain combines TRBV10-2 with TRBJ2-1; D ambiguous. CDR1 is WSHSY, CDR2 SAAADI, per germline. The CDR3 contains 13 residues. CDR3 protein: CASSEVRYSEQFF. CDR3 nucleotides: TGCGCCAGCAGTGAGGTTCGGTACAGTGAGCAGTTCTTC.

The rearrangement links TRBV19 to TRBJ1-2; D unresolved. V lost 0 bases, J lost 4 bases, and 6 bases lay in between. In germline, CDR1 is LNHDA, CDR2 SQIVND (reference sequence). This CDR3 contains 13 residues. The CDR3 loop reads CASSIDGFYGYTF. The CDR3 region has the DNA TGTGCCAGTAGTATAGACGGATTCTATGGCTACACCTTC.

The CDR3 DNA sequence: TGTGCCAGCAGTCATGGGACCGCCGTGGGGGAGACCCAGTACTTC. Encoded protein: CASSHGTAVGETQYF. The gene calls are TRBV7-8 and TRBJ2-5; D could derive from TRBD1 or TRBD2 (5 bases each). Germline V gene data show CDR1 as SGHVS and CDR2 as FQNEAQ. V gave up 6 bases and J gave up 5 bases, with 19 bases separating them. The CDR3 contains 15 residues.

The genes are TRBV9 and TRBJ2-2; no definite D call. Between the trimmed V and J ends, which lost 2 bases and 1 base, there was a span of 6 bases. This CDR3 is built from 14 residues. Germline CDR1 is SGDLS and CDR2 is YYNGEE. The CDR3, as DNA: TGTGCCAGCAGCGTTCTGGAGAACACCGGGGAGCTGTTTTTT. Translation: CASSVLENTGELFF.

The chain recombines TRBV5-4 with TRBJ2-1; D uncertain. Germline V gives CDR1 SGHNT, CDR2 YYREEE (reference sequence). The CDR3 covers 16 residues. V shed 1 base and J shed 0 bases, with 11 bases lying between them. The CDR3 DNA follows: TGTGCCAGCAGCTTGCTAGGTTTAAGCTCCTACAATGAGCAGTTCTTC. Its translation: CASSLLGLSSYNEQFF.

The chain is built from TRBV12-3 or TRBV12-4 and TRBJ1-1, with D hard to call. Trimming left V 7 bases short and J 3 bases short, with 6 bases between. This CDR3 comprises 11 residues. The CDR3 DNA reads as TGTGCCAGCAAAGTAGACACTGAAGCTTTCTTT. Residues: CASKVDTEAFF.